A selection of T cell receptor beta chains follows, all from one sample in a study of blood T cell repertoires in COVID-19. This table comes from immunoSEQ multiplex PCR, and its TCRdb copy is limited to in-frame clones, with some not included. There are 25,000 to 35,000 clones in the sample; roughly 90% occur only once, and approximately 12% lies in the top ten. Sequences were obtained from peripheral blood. Source of these receptors: a human donor in a cohort sampled during active COVID-19. The conserved cysteine and the conserved F or W are not part of the CDR3 here. Fields, in order: V gene, CDR3 protein.

>TRBV6-2/TRBV6-3
ASSLSGLRLRGTEAF
>TRBV30
AWNPTRWDTEAF
>TRBV5-1
ASSWGTVETQY
>TRBV7-2
ASSLRRDRTGELF
>TRBV5-4
ASSWGVGTAYGYT
>TRBV5-1
ASSVHRANSYEQY
>TRBV19
ASSIRFIYNEQF
>TRBV5-1
ASSPGTVDNSPLH
>TRBV18
ASSPISQADSPLH
>TRBV6-5
ASSPSGTPYEQY
>TRBV3-1/TRBV3-2
ASSQRGVGKETQY
>TRBV6-5
ASSREWPNTGELF
>TRBV7-9
ASSFQGEKLF
>TRBV20-1
SASRGPNEKLF
>TRBV30
AWSEGGFLTGELF
>TRBV30
AWAGVVGGYT
>TRBV5-6
ASSIQLNYGYT
>TRBV6-2/TRBV6-3
ASSNSGSATEAF
>TRBV11-1
ASSGTGSYEQY
>TRBV18
ASSPPIGREGSYNSPLH
>TRBV24-1
ATSESGQGNYGYT
>TRBV27
ASSLSSGGYTEAF